The 10 T cell receptor beta chains below come from one sample, sequenced in a study of shared clonotypes between healthy human individuals. Generated by immunoSEQ multiplex PCR, the TCRdb table keeps only in-frame clones and is missing some. The data show 2,500,000 or so clones, more than 85% seen once. The source material was naive CD4+ T cells from PBMCs. As for subset: CD45RA+ positively selected. The receptors come from a man aged 18 to 30 in good health. Some clones in this sample may be carry-over from other donors' samples.

This sequence joins TRBV5-1 and TRBJ2-2, with a possible D match to TRBD1 (5 bases). Germline CDR1 SGHRS, CDR2 YFSETQ. The V gene lost 4 bases and the J gene lost 4 bases, with 8 bases spanning the gap. The CDR3 is 13 residues long. CDR3 amino acids: CASSTQGTGELFF. The CDR3 DNA reads as TGCGCCAGCAGCACGCAGGGCACCGGGGAGCTGTTTTTT.

This chain links TRBV2 with TRBJ2-2; D is unclear. CDR1 and CDR2 from the germline V gene are SNHLY and FYNNEI. The CDR3 loop spans 15 amino acids. The V end lost 4 bases, the J end lost 2 bases, and 11 bases lay between the germline ends. The CDR3, as DNA: TGTGCCAGCAGTGTGACGAATACTAACACCGGGGAGCTGTTTTTT. Amino acid sequence: CASSVTNTNTGELFF.

This chain uses TRBV4-3 with TRBJ1-3; D uncertain. The CDR3 spans 16 residues. V lost 0 bases and J lost 4, with 13 bases in between. CDR1 and CDR2 from the germline V gene are LGHNA and YSLEER. The CDR3 DNA reads TGCGCCAGCAGCCAAGATTGGCGAGGACGCGGAAACACCATATATTTT. Encoded protein: CASSQDWRGRGNTIYF.

This chain joins TRBV7-9 and TRBJ1-1; unclear D gene. The germline CDR1 and CDR2 sequences are SEHNR and FQNEAQ (reference sequence). The CDR3 totals 12 residues. Between the trimmed V and J ends, which lost 2 bases and 5 bases, there was a span of 6 bases. The CDR3 loop is CASSLKETEAFF. In DNA form, the CDR3 reads TGTGCCAGCAGCTTAAAGGAGACTGAAGCTTTCTTT.

V gene TRBV28 combines with J gene TRBJ2-5; D is unresolved. The CDR3 spans 13 residues. V was trimmed by 2 bases and J by 5 bases, leaving 9 bases between them. Germline V gene lookup returns CDR1 MDHEN and CDR2 SYDVKM. The CDR3 is CASSLNSHETQYF. CDR3 DNA: TGTGCCAGCAGTTTAAACTCGCATGAGACCCAGTACTTC.

This clone came up once. The CDR3 sequence is CASSQSTIRAKNIQYF. The CDR3 DNA follows: TGTGCCAGCAGTCAATCGACAATAAGAGCCAAAAACATTCAGTACTTC. The rearrangement uses TRBV28 and TRBJ2-4, with D unclear. Germline lookup yields CDR1 MDHEN and CDR2 SYDVKM. V gave up 5 bases and J gave up 0 bases, with 14 bases separating them. The CDR3 runs to 16 residues.

The chain employs TRBV30 and TRBJ1-3; D remains unclear. The CDR3 length is 12 residues. CDR1 is GTSNPN and CDR2 is SVGIG in the germline V gene (reference sequence). V lost 4 bases to trimming and J lost 8 bases, with 12 bases between them. The CDR3 sequence is CAWNSLRHTIYF. The CDR3 nucleotides are TGTGCCTGGAACTCGCTGAGGCACACCATATATTTT.

The rearrangement uses TRBV7-2 and TRBJ2-1, with 8 bases lining up with TRBD2. Germline V CDR1 and CDR2: SGHTA, FQGNSA. The CDR3 contains 16 residues. J lost 2 bases, V lost 4 bases, and 7 bases had no gene match. This CDR3 reads CASSSSPGGPYNEQFF. CDR3 coding DNA: TGTGCCAGCAGCTCCTCCCCGGGAGGGCCCTACAATGAGCAGTTCTTC.

V gene TRBV7-2 combines with J gene TRBJ1-4, with a weak D call TRBD1 (5 bases). There are 16 residues in the CDR3. Trimming removed 4 bases from V and 8 bases from J, with 20 bases in between. CDR1 and CDR2 (germline): SGHTA, FQGNSA. The CDR3 spells CASSSFQGTIAEKLFF. CDR3 DNA: TGTGCCAGCAGCTCGTTTCAGGGTACGATCGCAGAAAAACTGTTTTTT. Using reference TRBV7-2 and TRBJ1-4 for the parts outside the CDR3, the full variable domain is GAGVSQSPSNKVTEKGKDVELRCDPISGHTALYWYRQSLGQGLEFLIYFQGNSAPDKSGLPSDRFSAERTGGSVSTLTIQRTQQEDSAVYLCASSSFQGTIAEKLFFGSGTQLSVL.

In DNA, the CDR3 is TGTGCCAGCAGCTTAGGCAGGAGCGCCGGGACTGAAGCTTTCTTT. This translates into CASSLGRSAGTEAFF. The rearrangement uses TRBV11-1 and TRBJ1-1, with D unresolved. Germline V CDR1 and CDR2: SGHAT, FQDESV (reference sequence). V was clipped by 1 base and J by 5 bases, with 14 bases between them. The CDR3 loop spans 15 amino acids.